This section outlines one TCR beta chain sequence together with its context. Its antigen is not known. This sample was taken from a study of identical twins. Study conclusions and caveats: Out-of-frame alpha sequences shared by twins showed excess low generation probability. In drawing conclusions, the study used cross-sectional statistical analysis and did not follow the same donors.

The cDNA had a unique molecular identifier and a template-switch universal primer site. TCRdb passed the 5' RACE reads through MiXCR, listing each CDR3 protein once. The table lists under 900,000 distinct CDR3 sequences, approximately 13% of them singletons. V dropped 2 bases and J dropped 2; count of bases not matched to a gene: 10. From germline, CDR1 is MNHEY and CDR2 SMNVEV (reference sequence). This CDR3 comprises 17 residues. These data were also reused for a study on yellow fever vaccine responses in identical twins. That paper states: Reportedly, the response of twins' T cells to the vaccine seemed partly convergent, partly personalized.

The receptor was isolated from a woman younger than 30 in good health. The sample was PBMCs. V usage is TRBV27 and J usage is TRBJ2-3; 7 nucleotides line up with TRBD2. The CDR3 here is CASSLALRGVFTDTQYF. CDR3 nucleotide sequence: TGTGCCAGCAGTTTAGCCCTTCGGGGGGTGTTCACAGATACGCAGTATTTT.